Sequencing of this T cell receptor (beta chain) was carried out in a study of blood T cell repertoires in COVID-19. This clone has at least ten counts. Measured with immunoSEQ multiplex PCR; TCRdb has only the in-frame clones, and not every one. The sample holds 130,000 or so clones, around 77% seen once. Sample: peripheral blood. The sequence was collected from a human donor in a cohort sampled during active COVID-19.

This chain's CDR3 is CASSRQGDWYGYTF. In DNA form, the CDR3 reads TGTGCCAGCAGTCGACAGGGGGATTGGTATGGCTACACCTTC. J is TRBJ1-2 and V is TRBV28; 9 bases align to TRBD1. In germline, CDR1 is MDHEN, CDR2 SYDVKM. The CDR3 consists of 14 residues. Trimming at V came to 5 bases and at J to 5 bases, leaving 6 bases not matched to a gene.